The entry below describes one TCR beta chain. Its antigen is undetermined. Cultured CD4+ T cells had their DNA profiled by the Oncomine TCR Beta short-read assay. TCRdb itself ran the PCR reads through MiXCR, one entry per CDR3 protein. Of under 20,000 distinct CDR3 sequences listed, 50% to 70% were seen once; the top ten hold 9% to 10%. These data belong to a study of vaccination and CD4 T cells after COVID-19. Overall study: Convalescent individuals numbered four females and six males, two being Hispanic.

Treatment reported: roughly nine-day PBMC culture with coronavirus spike peptide pools or control peptides (ViraFEST assay). The sequenced sample was CD4+ T cells from blood, cultured in vitro, obtained after SARS-CoV-2 vaccination. This TCR was recovered from a human donor who had recovered from COVID-19.

The CDR3 DNA sequence: TGTGCCAGTACCGGGACAGGGGGCAATCAGCCCCAGCATTTT. Amino acid sequence: CASTGTGGNQPQHF. V and J are TRBV19 and TRBJ1-5; 10 nucleotides match TRBD1. The V and J ends lost 7 bases and 2 bases, in that order; junction bases with no gene match: 2. In germline, CDR1 is LNHDA, CDR2 SQIVND (reference sequence). The CDR3 consists of 14 residues.